The following is a T cell receptor (beta chain) sequence with its context. This clonotype was counted ten times or more. Which antigen it targets is not known. Qualities for individual bases were not recorded, and no much larger clone is one base off. Taken from the germline V gene, the CDR1 and CDR2 loops are SQVTM and ANQGSEA. The cysteine opens and the phenylalanine closes a CDR3 of 14 amino acids. Only CDR3 DNA remains: 42 bases, in frame from the first base. The junction shows trimming of 5 bases on V and 7 bases on J, and the gene matches do not reach 11 bases of it. The method behind the library was multiplex PCR. Instrument on record: Illumina HiSeq 4000. To build TCR beta libraries, CDR3 regions were amplified by Arm-PCR using iRepertoire HTBI primers. Before sequencing, the PCR products underwent gel purification. Under the source paper's analysis protocol: Gene usage analysis of CDR3 amino acid clonotypes relied on the 60 or so TRBV and around 13 TRBJ segments identified across samples. COPE and FqMerger were used to merge filtered high-quality paired reads into contigs. BLAST was used to align contigs to the IMGT TRBV, TRBD and TRBJ reference genes, and CDR3 was defined following IMGT. Highly expanded clones were defined as clonotypes with a frequency above 0.1%. Shannon entropy was used to measure repertoire diversity, and the Gini coefficient was used to measure V-J evenness. Clonotypes shared by more than one individual were considered public. TCRdb passed the public sequencing reads through fastp at Q25 and MiXCR, retaining productive beta sequences. All rows with the same CDR3 protein become a single entry with the most common DNA and genes. TCRdb, rather than the study authors, made the V and J calls. For this sample there are more than 300,000 distinct CDR3 sequences; over 9.5% appear just once. Over 15% of the sample is in the top ten clones.

The data were taken from a study of regulatory T cells in long-lasting Graves disease (dated by TCRdb to the early 2020s). About the investigation overall: Newly diagnosed Graves' disease patients had taken antithyroid drugs for less than 3 months. Patients with persistent Graves' disease were compared with patients with newly diagnosed Graves' disease using TCR sequencing and RNA sequencing of peripheral blood. The study took place in China and was registered as a clinical trial. A total of around 35 samples were covered by TCR sequencing, comprising 13 persistent and around 20 newly diagnosed Graves' disease patients.

According to the study, the label for this sample's time point signals: newly diagnosed GD, antithyroid drugs for less than 3 months. For both TCR sequencing and RNA sequencing, RNA was extracted from PBMCs using TRIzol. The diagnosis of Graves' disease followed American Thyroid Association guidelines. Patients for the study were recruited at an endocrinology department in Xi'an, China. Each patient gave approximately 10 milliliters of peripheral blood, collected in an EDTA anticoagulant tube. PBMCs were isolated by Ficoll Paque Plus density gradient separation without further T cell sorting. An Agilent 2100 Bioanalyzer and agarose gel were used to check RNA quality, and a NanoDrop 2000 was used to measure RNA concentration. Results and caveats for the whole study, not just this receptor: A larger number of public clonotypes was shared among persistent patients (2,741) than among newly diagnosed patients (over 850). Lower TCR Shannon entropy and fewer highly expanded clones were observed in persistent Graves' disease patients than in newly diagnosed patients, which suggested clonal expansion. The study examined only peripheral blood because the primary lesion, thyroid tissue, could not be accessed. Persistent disease showed preferential use of TRBV28, TRBJ1-2 and TRBJ2-5, whereas newly diagnosed disease favored TRBV20-1 and TRBJ2-1. The small sample size was acknowledged by the authors as a limitation that may reduce accuracy. Only the TCR beta chain was sequenced and analyzed.

The same data also went into a second study, on T cells in Graves' hyperthyroidism and ophthalmopathy. As the second publication notes: Stable Graves' hyperthyroidism was defined as the absence of progression to ophthalmopathy over 18 months of follow-up. Hyperthyroidism patients were aged 18 to 65 years and newly diagnosed, with disease duration of less than 2 months. The study excluded patients with uncontrolled infections, other autoimmune diseases, pregnancy or lactation. Diagnoses were based on clinical symptoms, serum thyroxine and TRAb, thyroid ultrasound and orbital computed tomography. For the first round of RT-PCR on the TCR CDR3, the HTBI primer set was used together with the Qiagen OneStep RT-PCR kit. Blood samples also contained most of the expanded thyroid clonotypes (frequency above 0.001), which suggests that blood repertoires may reflect thyroid immune responses. A model built on a 13 V-J signature distinguished ophthalmopathy from stable hyperthyroidism, reaching roughly 88% sensitivity and around 81% specificity in cross-validation and 80%/75% in testing. In validation, progression to ophthalmopathy was predicted by the model with nearly 71% sensitivity and about 72% specificity, a median of about 6.8 months before onset. To identify TCR V-J signatures that set the groups apart, the researchers used a discovery cohort of more than 95 patients, made up of 43 with Graves' ophthalmopathy and 57 with stable Graves' hyperthyroidism. Whether ophthalmopathy could be predicted prospectively was tested in an independent validation cohort made up of about 18 hyperthyroidism patients plus 17 patients who later progressed to ophthalmopathy. The 100 discovery patients were randomly split 7:3 into training and test sets. Thyroid tissue and blood T-cell repertoires from roughly six Graves' hyperthyroidism patients were also compared in the study. After sampling, hyperthyroidism patients received methimazole starting at 30 mg daily, and ophthalmopathy patients received high-dose intravenous methylprednisolone. Libraries were constructed in a second round of multiplex PCR, after which size selection and purification were carried out. Libraries were sequenced paired-end with 100 bp reads on an Illumina HiSeq2000. SOAPnuke was used to process the raw data, with reads discarded if the reads contained adapters or uncalled bases, had a mean Phred below 15, or lacked an exact constant-primer or identifier match. High-quality paired reads were merged with COPE v1.2.5, and unique nucleotide sequences were defined as clonotypes. MiTCR v1.1 was used to align the clonotypes against IMGT TRBV, TRBD and TRBJ reference segments. The analysis was restricted to V-J combinations with a frequency above 0.0001, which together covered just over 98% of the repertoires. A TCS score was defined as the ratio between F50 (clonal expansion) and ExV (chaos), using BLOSUM62-based TCRdist between CDR3 peptides within each V-J. Welch's t-statistics and random forest reduced around 550 V-J features to 10 to 15, which were used in a naive Bayes classifier (R e1071). Sample size was not statistically predetermined, and investigators were not blinded to group allocation. The paper describes TCR Vbeta CDR3 sequencing of fewer than 150 peripheral blood samples, made up of some 40 ophthalmopathy patients, roughly 80 hyperthyroidism patients and 17 progressor patients.

The sample here was peripheral blood mononuclear cells (PBMCs), taken at new diagnosis, from a patient treated with antithyroid drugs. The sequence came from a woman younger than 30 with Graves disease. Donor details come from another sample of the same person, matched by shared clones. The chain was built from TRBV29-1 and TRBJ2-1; TRBD2 agrees with 7 junctional bases. The nucleotides read TGCAGCGTTCATCGATCGACTAGCCAGAATGAGCAGTTCTTC. It translates as CSVHRSTSQNEQFF.